This T cell receptor (beta chain) was recovered during a study of T cell changes during pregnancy in multiple sclerosis. Repertoires were generated with immunoSEQ multiplex PCR, while TCRdb's copy carries only in-frame clones and drops some. The data show 90,000 or so clones, approximately 90% seen once. This clonotype originated in a female donor in good health, enrolled as a control in a pregnancy study. The sample consisted of peripheral blood, taken in the first trimester of pregnancy.

In nucleotides, the CDR3 is TGTGCCTGGAGGCGCGACAACTCTGGGGCCAACGTCCTGACTTTC. This translates into CAWRRDNSGANVLTF. The chain is built from TRBV30 and TRBJ2-6, with D hard to call. Between the trimmed V and J ends, which lost 3 bases and 0 bases, there was a span of 9 bases. In germline, CDR1 is GTSNPN, CDR2 SVGIG (reference sequence). The CDR3 runs to 15 residues. Together with reference TRBV30 and TRBJ2-6, the CDR3 gives the full variable domain: SQTIHQWPATLVQPVGSPLSLECTVEGTSNPNLYWYRQAAGRGLQLLFYSVGIGQISSEVPQNLSASRPQDRQFILSSKKLLLSDSGFYLCAWRRDNSGANVLTFGAGSRLTVL.